This T cell receptor beta chain appears in the sequencing data of a study of cytomegalovirus exposure and HLA in healthy donors. Study conclusions and caveats: Donors belonging to an Asian-associated ancestry cluster reportedly showed fewer N-insertions in productive TCRs than the approximately 670-donor mean, according to what a later analysis found. Previously analyzed data showed that most TCR beta V segments were productive at a frequency of about 90% or about 30%.

As concerns this clone: Its antigen is currently unknown.

Per germline, CDR1 SGHAT and CDR2 FQNNGV. Trimming removed 5 bases from V and 2 bases from J; junction bases left unmatched: 4. The CDR3 runs to 15 residues. PCR employed 60 Vbeta and 13 Jbeta primers. Assay used: immunoSEQ multiplex PCR; TCRdb lists only in-frame clones, some missing. The repertoire holds some 100,000 clones, about 75% seen once, with approximately 4.3% in the top ten. The material sequenced was PBMCs. The chain combines TRBV11-2 with TRBJ1-3; 9 bases are a match to TRBD1. The receptor comes from a woman between 18 and 29 years old in good health and CMV-seropositive. CDR3 DNA: TGTGCCAGCAGCCCTGGGACAGGGACTGGAAACACCATATATTTT. This codes for CASSPGTGTGNTIYF.